The following is a T cell receptor (beta chain) sequence with its context. Its antigen remains undetermined. No base-level quality is on record; no much larger clone is a single base apart. Genomic DNA was extracted from sorted cells for sequencing of the TCRbeta CDR3 region. The immunoSEQ Assay was used to sequence the TCRbeta CDR3 regions. TCRdb holds this immuneACCESS table with in-frame rearrangements only. Some clones are missing; in checked studies, unresolved V genes explain under half, and the rest has no known cause. This sample comprises some 77,000 clones, around 85% of them detected only once. The ten largest clones capture approximately 2.2% of the sample. This record comes from a study of OX40 agonist ivuxolimab in advanced cancers. At the level of the whole study: Ivuxolimab was a fully human IgG2 agonistic monoclonal antibody targeting the costimulatory receptor OX40 (CD134). Intravenous ivuxolimab was administered to patients every 2 weeks at six dose levels: 0.01, 0.1, 0.3, 1.5, 3 and 10 mg/kg. Of the 50 to 55 dose-escalation patients, hepatocellular carcinoma was present in approximately 20, melanoma in approximately 15, renal cell carcinoma in 9 and head and neck cancer in 9. In the dose-escalation cohort, 70% to 85% of patients were male, and the mean age was about 55 years, with a range of roughly 20 to 79. Prior anti-PD-1, anti-PD-L1 or anti-CTLA-4 therapy was permitted, and checkpoint inhibitors had been received by 40% to 50% of dose-escalation patients. Partial responses occurred in three dose-escalation patients: two with cutaneous melanoma and one with hepatocellular carcinoma. The point of sequencing TCRbeta in the periphery was to test whether ivuxolimab changed TCR sequence diversity and drove clonal T-cell expansion. The monotherapy dose-escalation portion (N = 52 patients) of the phase I ivuxolimab trial is reported in the paper.

The CDR1 and CDR2 encoded by the germline V gene are ENHRY and SYGVKD. V is cut by 9 bases and J by 0 bases, and the space between the germline ends is 15 bases. There are 15 amino acids in the CDR3, from cysteine to phenylalanine inclusive. Left in the record is the CDR3 DNA by itself, 45 bases read in frame from the first base. Study-wide findings and limitations: On average, CD8+ T cells showed more expanded clones than CD4+ T cells after ivuxolimab. Antigen specificity was not determined for the clonally expanded peripheral T cells. At doses from 0.1 to 3.0 mg/kg, clonal expansion was seen in both CD4+ and CD8+ blood T cells between baseline and week 6. In the 0.1-3.0 mg/kg groups, partial responders were among the patients with the lowest normalized peripheral clonal expansion, particularly in CD8+ T cells. Low levels of normalized T-cell clonal expansion were also seen in some nonresponding patients.

Patients with autoimmune disease history or receiving systemic immunosuppression were excluded from the trial. Peripheral blood for TCR sequencing was collected from all dose cohorts at baseline, on cycle 4 day 1, and on cycle 7 day 1. Samples came from an open-label, multicenter, first-in-human phase I dose-escalation trial of ivuxolimab. Adults with locally advanced or metastatic head and neck squamous cell, hepatocellular, melanoma or renal cell carcinoma were enrolled in the trial. Before TCR sequencing, CD4+ T cells and CD8+ T cells from peripheral blood were sorted into separate populations. The sequence derives from an adult with an advanced solid tumor such as melanoma, head and neck, liver or kidney cancer. Sequenced material: CD4+ or CD8+ T cells sorted from blood, taken in a trial of the OX40 agonist ivuxolimab. Here the chain combines TRBV10-3 and TRBJ1-3; matching of 6 bases hints at TRBD1 as the D gene. The CDR3 region: CAIGDRSISGNTIYF. The DNA is as follows: TGTGCCATAGGTGACAGGTCGATCTCTGGAAACACCATATATTTT.